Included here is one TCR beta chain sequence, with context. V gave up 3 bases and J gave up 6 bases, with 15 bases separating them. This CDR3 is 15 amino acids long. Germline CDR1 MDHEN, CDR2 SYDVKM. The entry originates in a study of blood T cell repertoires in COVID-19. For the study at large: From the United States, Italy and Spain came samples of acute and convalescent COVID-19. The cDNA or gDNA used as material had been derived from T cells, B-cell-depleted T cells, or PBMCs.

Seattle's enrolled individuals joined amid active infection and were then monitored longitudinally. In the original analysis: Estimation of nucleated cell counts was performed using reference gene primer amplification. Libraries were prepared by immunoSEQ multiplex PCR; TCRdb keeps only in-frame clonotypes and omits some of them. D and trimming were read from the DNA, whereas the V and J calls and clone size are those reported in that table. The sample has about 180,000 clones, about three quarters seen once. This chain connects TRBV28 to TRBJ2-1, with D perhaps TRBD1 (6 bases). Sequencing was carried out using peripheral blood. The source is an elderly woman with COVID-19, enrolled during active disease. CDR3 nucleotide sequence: TGTGCCAGCAGTTTCGCAGGGGCCCCCTCCAATGAGCAGTTCTTC. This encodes CASSFAGAPSNEQFF.